A selection of T cell receptor beta chains follows, all from one sample in a study of blood T cell repertoires in COVID-19. Method: immunoSEQ multiplex PCR; TCRdb's copy keeps in-frame clones and lacks some. The table shows around 300,000 clones, with around 90% occurring only once. The sequencing sample was made of PBMCs or T cells enriched from blood (not recorded which). The receptors come from a woman aged 18-29 years with acute COVID-19. Both conserved end residues are part of each CDR3. D genes are given only for firm matches. A clone size is listed for some rows: how often the clone was seen (once, few, many), or a class if it is expanded.

V	J	size	D	CDR3	DNA
TRBV5-1	TRBJ1-1	NA	TRBD1	CASSSGQSSNTEAFF	TGCGCCAGCAGCTCGGGACAGAGCAGCAACACTGAAGCTTTCTTT
TRBV7-2	TRBJ1-4	NA	TRBD1	CASSHGTGGIEKLFF	TGTGCCAGCAGCCATGGGACAGGGGGGATTGAAAAACTGTTTTTT
TRBV27	TRBJ2-7	NA	TRBD2	CASHSGSYEQYF	TGTGCCAGCCATAGCGGGAGTTACGAGCAGTACTTC
TRBV28	TRBJ1-1	NA	NA	CASSFRGGNTEAFF	TGTGCCAGCAGTTTTAGGGGGGGGAACACTGAAGCTTTCTTT
TRBV29-1	TRBJ2-1	NA	TRBD2	CSVGRGRAYNEQFF	TGCAGCGTTGGTCGAGGGAGGGCCTACAATGAGCAGTTCTTC
TRBV28	TRBJ1-5	few	TRBD1	CASSISTGGAGQPQHF	TGTGCCAGCAGTATTAGTACAGGGGGCGCGGGTCAGCCCCAGCATTTT
TRBV2	TRBJ1-1	NA	NA	CASSEAQGGNTEAFF	TGTGCCAGCAGTGAAGCGCAAGGGGGGAACACTGAAGCTTTCTTT
TRBV6-1	TRBJ2-7	NA	TRBD2	CASSEAPAGGSRGYEQYF	TGTGCCAGCAGTGAAGCCCCAGCGGGAGGTAGCCGGGGCTACGAGCAGTACTTC
TRBV27	TRBJ1-1	NA	TRBD1	CASKTGVTEAFF	TGTGCCAGCAAAACAGGGGTGACTGAAGCTTTCTTT
TRBV6-1	TRBJ2-1	NA	TRBD1	CASSGSTGGSYNEQFF	TGTGCCAGCAGTGGATCAACAGGGGGTTCTTACAATGAGCAGTTCTTC
TRBV15	TRBJ2-3	NA	NA	CATSRDLAGPTDTQYF	TGTGCCACCAGCAGAGATCTGGCGGGACCCACAGATACGCAGTATTTT
TRBV7-9	TRBJ1-1	NA	TRBD1	CASSPRGTGKNTEAFF	TGTGCCAGCAGCCCTAGGGGGACAGGAAAGAACACTGAAGCTTTCTTT
TRBV4-2	TRBJ1-6	NA	NA	CASSQEDSYSSYNSPLHF	TGTGCCAGCAGCCAAGAGGACAGCTATAGCTCCTATAATTCACCCCTCCACTTT
TRBV29-1	TRBJ2-7	once	TRBD1	CSVSGQVGSGYEQYF	TGCAGCGTTTCGGGACAGGTTGGAAGTGGGTACGAGCAGTACTTC
TRBV18	TRBJ1-6	NA	NA	CASSPNRENSPLHF	TGTGCCAGCTCACCGAACAGGGAGAATTCACCCCTCCACTTT
TRBV13	TRBJ1-1	few	NA	CASSLGGQRLNTEAFF	TGTGCCAGCAGCTTAGGAGGACAGAGACTGAACACTGAAGCTTTCTTT
TRBV18	TRBJ2-3	NA	NA	CASSHRGGATDTQYF	TGTGCCAGCTCACACCGGGGCGGGGCCACAGATACGCAGTATTTT
TRBV7-3	TRBJ1-1	NA	NA	CASSPQGLNTEAFF	TGTGCCAGCAGCCCACAGGGTCTTAACACTGAAGCTTTCTTT
TRBV30	TRBJ2-1	NA	NA	CAWSRRSSYNEQFF	TGTGCCTGGAGCCGAAGGAGCTCCTACAATGAGCAGTTCTTC
TRBV5-1	TRBJ2-5	NA	NA	CASSGGGAEETQYF	TGCGCCAGCAGCGGTGGGGGGGCTGAGGAGACCCAGTACTTC
TRBV28	TRBJ2-7	once	TRBD2	CASSSRRTSGSYEQYF	TGTGCCAGCAGTTCCCGGAGGACTAGCGGGAGTTACGAGCAGTACTTC
TRBV7-2	TRBJ2-1	NA	NA	CASSLVSTGSFGGNEQFF	TGTGCCAGCAGCTTAGTGTCGACGGGGTCCTTTGGAGGCAATGAGCAGTTCTTC
TRBV18	TRBJ1-2	NA	TRBD1	CASSPSGGNYGYTF	TGTGCCAGCTCACCCTCAGGGGGGAACTATGGCTACACCTTC
TRBV18	TRBJ2-7	NA	NA	CASSPRMRQNYEQYF	TGTGCCAGCTCACCACGTATGAGGCAGAACTACGAGCAGTACTTC
TRBV6-5	TRBJ2-5	once	TRBD2	CASSTAGGRGETQYF	TGTGCCAGCTCAACGGCGGGAGGGAGGGGTGAGACCCAGTACTTC
TRBV13	TRBJ2-5	NA	NA	CASSEGRSMTQYF	TGTGCCAGCAGCGAAGGGAGGTCGATGACCCAGTACTTC
TRBV27	TRBJ1-4	NA	TRBD1	CASSPGGTNEKLFF	TGTGCCAGCAGCCCAGGGGGGACTAATGAAAAACTGTTTTTT
TRBV7-9	TRBJ1-4	NA	TRBD1	CASSLGGQGVKVVFF	TGTGCCAGCAGCTTAGGAGGACAGGGCGTAAAAGTGGTGTTTTTT
TRBV5-1	TRBJ2-1	NA	TRBD2	CASSLASGRAYEQFF	TGCGCCAGCAGCTTGGCTAGCGGGAGGGCCTATGAGCAGTTCTTC